This T cell receptor beta chain was retrieved from a study of PD-1 blockade in classical Hodgkin lymphoma. Notes on the study in general: Lower baseline TCR diversity marked trial partial responders and progressors.

Comments on this clone: As yet, its antigen is unknown.

Trimming cost V 6 bases and J 7 bases; bases outside gene matches: 11. The length of the CDR3 is 14 residues. Germline loops: CDR1 ENHRY, CDR2 SYGVKD. TCRdb's table, derived via immunoSEQ multiplex PCR, lists solely in-frame clones and lacks some. The table has some 100,000 clones, approximately 90% seen once; the top ten hold about 7.1%. Each patient's relapse followed autologous stem cell transplantation, and brentuximab vedotin exposure varied. The receptor was derived from a human donor with classical Hodgkin lymphoma. This sequence joins TRBV10-3 and TRBJ1-2; 7 bases match TRBD1. This sample comprised peripheral blood mononuclear cells (PBMCs), obtained before the second cycle of nivolumab. The CDR3 spells CAIRTGKNFRGYTF. The CDR3 region has the DNA TGTGCCATCAGGACAGGGAAAAATTTCCGTGGCTACACCTTC.